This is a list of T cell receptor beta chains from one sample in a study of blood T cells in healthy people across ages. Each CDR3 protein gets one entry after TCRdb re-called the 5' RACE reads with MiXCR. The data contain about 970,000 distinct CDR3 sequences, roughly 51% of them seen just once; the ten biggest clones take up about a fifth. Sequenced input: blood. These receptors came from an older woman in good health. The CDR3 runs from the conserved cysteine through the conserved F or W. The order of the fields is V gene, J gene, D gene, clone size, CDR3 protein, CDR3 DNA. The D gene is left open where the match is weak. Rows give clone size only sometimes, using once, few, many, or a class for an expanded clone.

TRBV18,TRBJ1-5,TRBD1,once,CASSPSGQANQPQHF,TGTGCCAGCTCACCGTCGGGACAGGCCAATCAGCCCCAGCATTTT
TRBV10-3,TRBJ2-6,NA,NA,CAISDWGKEANVLTF,TGTGCCATCAGTGACTGGGGAAAAGAGGCCAACGTCCTGACTTTC
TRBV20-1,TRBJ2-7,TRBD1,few,CSVTRPGQGNEQYF,TGCAGTGTCACGAGACCGGGACAGGGTAACGAGCAGTACTTC
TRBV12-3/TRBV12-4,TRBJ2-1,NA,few,CASSPGGALNEQFF,TGTGCCAGCAGCCCCGGAGGAGCCCTCAATGAGCAGTTCTTC
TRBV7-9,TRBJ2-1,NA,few,CASSRGSGSYNEQFF,TGTGCCAGCAGCCGAGGGTCAGGGTCCTACAATGAGCAGTTCTTC
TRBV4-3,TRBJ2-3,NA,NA,CASSQRSRGTDTQYF,TGCGCCAGCAGCCAAAGATCCAGGGGCACAGATACGCAGTATTTT
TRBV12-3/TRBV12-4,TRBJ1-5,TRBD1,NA,CASSFGDRANQPQHF,TGTGCCAGCAGTTTCGGGGACAGGGCCAATCAGCCCCAGCATTTT
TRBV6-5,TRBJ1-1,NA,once,CASSNWGYTEAFF,TGTGCCAGCAGTAACTGGGGCTACACTGAAGCTTTCTTT
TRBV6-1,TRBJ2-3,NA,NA,CASRRATSTDTQYF,TGTGCCAGCCGCCGGGCGACTAGCACAGATACGCAGTATTTT
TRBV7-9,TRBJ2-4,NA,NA,CAGSTSLAKNIQYF,TGTGCCGGGTCCACAAGTTTAGCCAAAAACATTCAGTACTTC
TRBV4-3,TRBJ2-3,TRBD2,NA,CASSRLTSRDTQYF,TGCGCCAGCAGCCGACTGACTAGCAGAGATACGCAGTATTTT
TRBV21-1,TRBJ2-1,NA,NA,CASSKFGKSGGYNEQFF,TGTGCCAGCAGCAAATTTGGGAAGAGCGGGGGCTACAATGAGCAGTTCTTC
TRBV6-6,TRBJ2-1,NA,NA,CASSLATIGNEQFF,TGTGCCAGCAGTTTGGCGACAATAGGTAATGAGCAGTTCTTC
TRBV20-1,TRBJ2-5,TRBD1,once,CSARKWTGKETQYF,TGCAGTGCTAGAAAATGGACAGGAAAAGAGACCCAGTACTTC
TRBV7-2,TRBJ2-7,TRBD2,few,CASSLAGTSGSDEQYF,TGTGCCAGCAGCTTAGCTGGGACTAGCGGGAGTGACGAGCAGTACTTC
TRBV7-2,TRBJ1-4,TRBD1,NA,CASSLGTGITNEKLFF,TGTGCCAGCAGCTTGGGGACAGGGATAACTAATGAAAAACTGTTTTTT
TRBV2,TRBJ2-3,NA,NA,CASSLSGATSTDTQYF,TGTGCCAGCAGTCTTTCAGGTGCCACTAGCACAGATACGCAGTATTTT
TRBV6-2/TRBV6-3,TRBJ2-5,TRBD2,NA,CASSYSREAPPAREETQYF,TGTGCCAGCAGTTACTCCCGGGAGGCCCCACCCGCGAGAGAAGAGACCCAGTACTTC
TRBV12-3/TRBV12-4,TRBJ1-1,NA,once,CASSLRLGVNTEAFF,TGTGCCAGCAGCTTGCGCCTGGGGGTGAACACTGAAGCTTTCTTT
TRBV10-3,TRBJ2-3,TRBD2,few,CAISEALAGVTDTQYF,TGTGCCATCAGTGAGGCACTAGCGGGAGTAACAGATACGCAGTATTTT
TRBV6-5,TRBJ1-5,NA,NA,CASSPGSRAQPQHF,TGTGCCAGCAGCCCCGGTAGCAGGGCTCAGCCCCAGCATTTT
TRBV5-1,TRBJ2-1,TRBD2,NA,CASSSETSGQYNEQFF,TGCGCCAGCAGCTCAGAGACTAGCGGGCAATATAATGAGCAGTTCTTC
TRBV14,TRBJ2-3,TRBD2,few,CASSQEVAGGPGDTQYF,TGTGCCAGCAGCCAAGAAGTAGCGGGAGGGCCTGGAGATACGCAGTATTTT
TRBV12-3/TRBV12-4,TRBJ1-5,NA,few,CASSLAGAQPQHF,TGTGCCAGCAGTTTGGCAGGGGCCCAGCCCCAGCATTTT
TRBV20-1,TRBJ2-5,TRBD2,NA,CSASLPGLRKTQYF,TGCAGTGCTAGCTTACCGGGACTACGGAAGACCCAGTACTTC
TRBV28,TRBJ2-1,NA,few,CASSPALDEQFF,TGTGCCAGCAGCCCTGCTTTGGATGAGCAGTTCTTC
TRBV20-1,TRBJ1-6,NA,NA,CSARVWTDGSPLHF,TGCAGTGCTAGAGTGTGGACAGATGGTTCACCCCTCCACTTT
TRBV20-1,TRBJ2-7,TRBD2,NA,CSARDETSVYEQYF,TGCAGTGCTAGAGATGAGACTAGCGTCTACGAGCAGTACTTC
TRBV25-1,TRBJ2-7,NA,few,CASSESPQYEQYF,TGTGCCAGCAGTGAATCTCCCCAATACGAGCAGTACTTC
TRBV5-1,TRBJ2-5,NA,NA,CASSEAAWETQYF,TGCGCCAGCAGCGAAGCGGCTTGGGAGACCCAGTACTTC
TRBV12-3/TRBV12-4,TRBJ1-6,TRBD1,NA,CASTRQGGSPLHF,TGTGCCAGCACCCGACAGGGTGGTTCACCCCTCCACTTT
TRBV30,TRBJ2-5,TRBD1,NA,CAWSPDREKWYF,TGTGCCTGGAGTCCGGACAGGGAAAAGTGGTACTTC
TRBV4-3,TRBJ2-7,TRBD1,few,CASSSTGQLYEQYF,TGCGCCAGCAGCTCCACGGGACAGCTCTACGAGCAGTACTTC
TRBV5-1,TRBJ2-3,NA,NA,CASSLDSDSTDTQYF,TGCGCCAGCAGCTTGGATAGTGATAGCACAGATACGCAGTATTTT
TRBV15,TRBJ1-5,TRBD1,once,CATSRARRDRAQPQHF,TGTGCCACCAGCAGAGCTAGACGGGACAGGGCTCAGCCCCAGCATTTT
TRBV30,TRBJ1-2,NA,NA,CAWSVSRDYGYTF,TGTGCCTGGAGTGTATCCAGGGACTATGGCTACACCTTC
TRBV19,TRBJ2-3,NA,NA,CASEGFSTDTQYF,TGTGCCAGCGAGGGGTTCAGCACAGATACGCAGTATTTT
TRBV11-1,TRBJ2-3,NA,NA,CASSLEVARSDTQYF,TGTGCCAGCAGCTTAGAGGTTGCGCGGTCAGATACGCAGTATTTT
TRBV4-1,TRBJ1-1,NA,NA,CASSHPRGMNTEAFF,TGCGCCAGCAGCCATCCGAGGGGTATGAACACTGAAGCTTTCTTT
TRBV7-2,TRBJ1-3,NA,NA,CASSPDSSSGNTIYF,TGTGCCAGCAGCCCGGACAGCAGCTCTGGAAACACCATATATTTT
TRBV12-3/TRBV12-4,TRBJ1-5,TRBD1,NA,CASSYAGTGDQPQHF,TGTGCCAGCAGTTATGCCGGGACAGGGGATCAGCCCCAGCATTTT
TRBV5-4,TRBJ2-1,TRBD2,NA,CASSFGLAGVYEQFF,TGTGCCAGCAGCTTTGGGCTAGCGGGAGTCTATGAGCAGTTCTTC